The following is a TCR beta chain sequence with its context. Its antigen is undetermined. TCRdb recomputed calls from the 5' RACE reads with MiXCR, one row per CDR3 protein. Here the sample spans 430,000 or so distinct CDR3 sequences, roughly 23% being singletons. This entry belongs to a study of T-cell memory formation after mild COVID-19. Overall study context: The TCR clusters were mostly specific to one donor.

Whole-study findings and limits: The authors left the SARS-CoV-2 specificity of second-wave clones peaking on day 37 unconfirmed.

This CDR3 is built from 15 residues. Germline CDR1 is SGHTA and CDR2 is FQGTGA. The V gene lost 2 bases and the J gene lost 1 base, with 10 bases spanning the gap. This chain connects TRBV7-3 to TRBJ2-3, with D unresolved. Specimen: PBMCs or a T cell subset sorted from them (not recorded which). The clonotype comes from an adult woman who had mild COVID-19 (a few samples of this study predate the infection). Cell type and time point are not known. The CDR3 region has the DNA TGTGCCAGCAGCTTAGGTCCCTCTGGCACAGATACGCAGTATTTT. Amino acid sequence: CASSLGPSGTDTQYF.